A single sample gave rise to the 19 T cell receptor beta chains below, sequenced in a study of blood T cell repertoires in COVID-19. Method: immunoSEQ multiplex PCR; TCRdb's copy keeps in-frame clones and lacks some. The sample contains roughly 81,000 clones, approximately 82% of which appear only once. Material: peripheral blood. Receptor source: a man in his 60s with acute or convalescent COVID-19.

The rearrangement links TRBV28 to TRBJ2-1, with D possibly matching TRBD2 (6 bases). The length of the CDR3 is 13 residues. V gave up 5 bases and J gave up 11 bases, with 16 bases separating them. The V gene's germline CDR1 is MDHEN and CDR2 SYDVKM. The CDR3 sequence is CASSTPGETKQFF. The CDR3 nucleotides read TGTGCCAGCAGTACCCCGGGGGAGACTAAGCAGTTCTTC. Full variable domain (outside the CDR3, taken from reference TRBV28 and TRBJ2-1): DVKVTQSSRYLVKRTGEKVFLECVQDMDHENMFWYRQDPGLGLRLIYFSYDVKMKEKGDIPEGYSVSREKKERFSLILESASTNQTSMYLCASSTPGETKQFFGPGTRLTVL.

V usage is TRBV19 and J usage is TRBJ2-1; no definite D call. The germline CDR1 and CDR2 sequences are LNHDA and SQIVND (reference sequence). The CDR3 has 15 amino acids. Trimming took 3 bases from V and 10 from J, leaving 19 bases between them. The CDR3, as DNA: TGTGCCAGTAGTATTATCGGTCTGAAACTAAGCGAGCAGTTCTTC. As protein: CASSIIGLKLSEQFF.

This chain joins TRBV2 and TRBJ1-5, with 9 bases that match TRBD1. The CDR3 length is 16 residues. With V trimmed by 6 bases and J by 5 bases, 11 bases remained unmatched. CDR1 and CDR2 (germline): SNHLY, FYNNEI. As DNA, the CDR3 is TGTGCCAGCAGGGCCGGGACAGGGTATTCCCATCAGCCCCAGCATTTT. It yields the protein CASRAGTGYSHQPQHF. The entire variable domain, with the rest obtained from reference TRBV2 and TRBJ1-5, is as follows: EPEVTQTPSHQVTQMGQEVILRCVPISNHLYFYWYRQILGQKVEFLVSFYNNEISEKSEIFDDQFSVERPDGSNFTLKIRSTKLEDSAMYFCASRAGTGYSHQPQHFGDGTRLSIL.

CDR3 amino acids: CASSLEENNEQFF. CDR3 nucleotide sequence: TGTGCCAGCAGCTTAGAGGAGAACAATGAGCAGTTCTTC. The rearrangement joins TRBV11-3 to TRBJ2-1; D not resolved. CDR1 is SGHNT, CDR2 YENEEA, per germline. V was shortened by 0 bases and J by 5 bases, with 5 bases between the two germline ends. This CDR3 contains 13 residues.

V gene TRBV11-2 combines with J gene TRBJ1-2, with D tentatively TRBD1 (5 bases). Germline CDR1 is SGHAT and CDR2 is FQNNGV. The CDR3 has 16 amino acids. V was cut by 6 bases and J by 0 bases, with 17 bases left in between. CDR3 DNA: TGTGCCAGCAGGTCGAGATGCGGACACCCTAACTATGGCTACACCTTC. It yields the protein CASRSRCGHPNYGYTF.

This clone was seen only once. The chain recombines TRBV6-6 with TRBJ1-5, with unresolved D. CDR1 and CDR2 (germline): MNHNY, SVGAGI (reference sequence). The CDR3 sequence is 16 residues long. The V end lost 6 bases, the J end lost 4 bases, and 19 bases lay between the germline ends. The CDR3 region is CASRLFTGRRNQPQHF. The CDR3 DNA is TGTGCCAGCAGACTCTTCACCGGGAGGAGGAATCAGCCCCAGCATTTT.

V and J are TRBV5-1 and TRBJ2-2; maybe TRBD2 (5 bases). CDR3 size: 15 residues. Germline values: CDR1 SGHRS, CDR2 YFSETQ. V lost 5 bases and J lost 7, with 18 bases in between. CDR3 sequence: CASRGYEGDSGELFF. CDR3 DNA sequence: TGCGCCAGCAGGGGGTACGAGGGAGATAGCGGGGAGCTGTTTTTT.

The chain recombines TRBV30 with TRBJ1-3, with D hard to call. The CDR3 totals 12 residues. Trimming left V 5 bases short and J 4 bases short, with 9 bases between. Germline CDR1 and CDR2: GTSNPN and SVGIG (reference sequence). The CDR3 DNA reads as TGTGCCTGGGAGAGATTAGGAAACACCATATATTTT. This translates into CAWERLGNTIYF.

The chain has TRBV7-9 and TRBJ2-3; TRBD2 agrees at 13 bases. CDR1 and CDR2 from the germline V gene are SEHNR and FQNEAQ (reference sequence). J lost 6 bases, V lost 1 base, and 1 base had no gene match. The CDR3 spans 15 residues. The CDR3 region is CASSLELAGGDTQYF. The DNA of the CDR3 is TGTGCCAGCAGCTTAGAACTAGCGGGAGGGGATACGCAGTATTTT.

The chain is built from TRBV9 and TRBJ2-1; D gene uncertain. Germline V CDR1 and CDR2: SGDLS, YYNGEE. V lost 3 bases, J lost 0 bases, and 10 bases lay in between. The CDR3 has 15 amino acids. Here the CDR3 reads CASSGSASSYNEQFF. Written as DNA, the CDR3 is TGTGCCAGCAGCGGAAGCGCGAGCTCCTACAATGAGCAGTTCTTC.

The genes are TRBV6-5 and TRBJ1-2, with 7 bases identical to TRBD1. Germline trimming cut 4 bases from V and 1 base from J; bases unmatched to any gene: 6. Germline assignment: CDR1 MNHEY and CDR2 SVGAGI. This CDR3 is 15 amino acids long. CDR3 coding DNA: TGTGCCAGCAGTTCCGACAGGGTGCTTAACTATGGCTACACCTTC. It translates to CASSSDRVLNYGYTF.

The chain links TRBV7-2 to TRBJ2-7; 8 bases map to TRBD2. After removal of 1 base from V and 2 bases from J, the junction contained 4 bases not matched to a gene. This CDR3 is 15 amino acids long. Germline V CDR1 and CDR2: SGHTA, FQGNSA. The DNA of the CDR3 is TGTGCCAGCAGCTTAGACGGGGGGGCCCCCTACGAGCAGTACTTC. Encoded protein: CASSLDGGAPYEQYF.

This sequence joins TRBV30 and TRBJ1-6; a possible D gene is TRBD1 (6 bases). This CDR3 region has 13 residues. Germline assignment: CDR1 GTSNPN and CDR2 SVGIG (reference sequence). The V end lost 0 bases, the J end lost 10 bases, and 10 bases lay between the germline ends. The CDR3 nucleotides are TGTGCCTGGAGTGTACAGGGCGCGTCACCCCTCCACTTT. Protein: CAWSVQGASPLHF. Filled out from reference TRBV30 and TRBJ1-6, the complete variable domain reads SQTIHQWPATLVQPVGSPLSLECTVEGTSNPNLYWYRQAAGRGLQLLFYSVGIGQISSEVPQNLSASRPQDRQFILSSKKLLLSDSGFYLCAWSVQGASPLHFGNGTRLTVT.

J is TRBJ2-7 and V is TRBV2, with 9 bases matching TRBD2. The CDR3 spans 12 residues. Germline lookup yields CDR1 SNHLY and CDR2 FYNNEI. V lost 6 bases to trimming and J lost 3 bases; unmatched junction nucleotides: 0. As DNA, the CDR3 is TGTGCCAGCAGGACTAGCGGCTACGAGCAGTACTTC. It is translated as CASRTSGYEQYF.

A single count supports this clone. The V and J genes are TRBV18 and TRBJ1-2; no clear D. In germline, CDR1 is KGHSH, CDR2 LQKENI. Trimming left V 3 bases short and J 8 bases short, with 16 bases between. The CDR3 runs 14 residues. CDR3 bases: TGTGCCAGCTCACCCCCCGAATCCACGAGGGGCTACACCTTC. Residues: CASSPPESTRGYTF.

This clone was recorded a few times. The rearrangement uses TRBV6-4 and TRBJ2-1, with TRBD2 identical over 12 bases. The germline V gene has CDR1 MRHNA and CDR2 SNTAGT. The CDR3 is 15 residues long. V was pared by 4 bases and J by 5 bases, with 3 bases of the junction left unmatched. The CDR3 spells CASSAGTSGHNEQFF. In nucleotides, the CDR3 is TGTGCCAGCAGTGCTGGGACTAGCGGGCACAATGAGCAGTTCTTC.

The chain is built from TRBV6-2 or TRBV6-3 and TRBJ1-2, with a weak D call TRBD1 (5 bases). This CDR3 has 14 residues. In germline, CDR1 is MNHEY, CDR2 SVGEGT. The germline V and J ends were trimmed by 4 bases and 7 bases, with 16 bases remaining between them. In DNA, the CDR3 is TGTGCCAGCAGTTTTCCTGGACAACCCCGTGGCTACACCTTC. This encodes CASSFPGQPRGYTF.

This sequence joins TRBV11-2 and TRBJ2-1, with D perhaps TRBD2 (7 bases). V lost 6 bases and J lost 0, with 24 bases in between. This CDR3 region has 19 residues. Germline V gene sequence: CDR1 SGHAT, CDR2 FQNNGV. This CDR3 is CASSSKLAGAPSSYNEQFF. DNA of the CDR3: TGTGCCAGCAGTTCAAAACTGGCGGGGGCCCCAAGCTCCTACAATGAGCAGTTCTTC.

This clone was picked up one time. The chain has TRBV3-1 (or the pseudogene TRBV3-2) and TRBJ1-4, with D hard to call. Germline CDR1 LGHDT, CDR2 YNNKEL (reference sequence). V was cut by 2 bases and J by 8 bases, with 9 bases left in between. CDR3 length: 13 residues. CDR3 bases: TGTGCCAGCAGCCAATCCCAATTCGAAAAACTGTTTTTT. Its translation: CASSQSQFEKLFF.